Listed below are T cell receptor beta chains from one sample, sequenced in a study of identical twins. TCRdb passed the 5' RACE reads through MiXCR, listing each CDR3 protein once. Found here are 1.5 million to 2 million distinct CDR3 sequences, around a third of them singletons; the top ten hold 0.25% to 0.3%. What was sequenced was cord blood. The receptors were gathered from a newborn girl in good health. Each CDR3 is given with its conserved first and last residue. The order of the fields is clone size, D gene, V gene, J gene, CDR3 DNA, CDR3 protein. A D gene is named only where the DNA matches it firmly. Clone size is stated in some rows and not others, as once, few, many or a class when expanded.

NA	TRBD1	TRBV10-3	TRBJ1-5	TGTGCCATAGGGACAGGTGAGCATCAGCCCCAGCATTTT	CAIGTGEHQPQHF
NA	NA	TRBV9	TRBJ1-5	TGTGCCAGCAGCGTAGGATATTGGGGGCAACCCCAGCATTTT	CASSVGYWGQPQHF
few	TRBD1	TRBV20-1	TRBJ2-7	TGCAGTGCTACCAGACAGGGGCGCCCTTACGAGCAGTACTTC	CSATRQGRPYEQYF
NA	NA	TRBV9	TRBJ2-1	TGTGCCAGCAGCCCCCTCCCAACTAGGCGGGAGCAGTTCTTC	CASSPLPTRREQFF
many	NA	TRBV5-1	TRBJ1-4	TGCGCCAGCAGCTTCGGCAGAAATGAAAAACTGTTTTTT	CASSFGRNEKLFF
many	TRBD2	TRBV4-1	TRBJ2-7	TGCGCCAGCAGCCAAGGCTTCTCTAGCGGTTCTTCCTACGAGCAGTACTTC	CASSQGFSSGSSYEQYF
NA	NA	TRBV29-1	TRBJ1-1	TGCAGCGCTGGGACCGACCATAACACTGAAGCTTTCTTT	CSAGTDHNTEAFF
NA	TRBD1	TRBV25-1	TRBJ1-6	TGTGCCAGCAGTGACGGACAGGGGGCTAATTCACCCCTCCACTTT	CASSDGQGANSPLHF
few	NA	TRBV5-1	TRBJ1-2	TGCGCCAGCAGCTTGAAAGGGATTAACTATGGCTACACCTTC	CASSLKGINYGYTF
many	NA	TRBV4-2	TRBJ2-3	TGTGCCAGCAGCCAAGATCGGGGCACAGATACGCAGTATTTT	CASSQDRGTDTQYF
NA	TRBD1	TRBV29-1	TRBJ1-1	TGCAGCGCCAAGAGACAGGGGGCGACCACTGAAGCTTTCTTT	CSAKRQGATTEAFF
NA	NA	TRBV12-3/TRBV12-4	TRBJ2-5	TGTGCCAGCACCCTGAAGGCCCAGTACTTC	CASTLKAQYF
NA	TRBD2	TRBV3-1	TRBJ2-1	TGTGCCAGCAGCCACGGTCTAGCGGGAATCTACAATGAGCAGTTCTTC	CASSHGLAGIYNEQFF
few	TRBD2	TRBV20-1	TRBJ2-1	TGCAGTGCTAGACTAGCGGGAGGGACCAATGAGCAGTTCTTC	CSARLAGGTNEQFF
many	NA	TRBV20-1	TRBJ2-7	TGCAGTGCTAGAGGAGTCAGCTCCTACGAGCAGTACTTC	CSARGVSSYEQYF
few	NA	TRBV5-4	TRBJ2-7	TGTGCCAGCAGCGGGGCGGGCCACGAGCAGTACTTC	CASSGAGHEQYF
NA	NA	TRBV24-1	TRBJ2-7	TGTGCCACCAGTGACCCAAGGTCCGCCTACTACGAGCAGTACTTC	CATSDPRSAYYEQYF
few	TRBD2	TRBV4-2	TRBJ2-3	TGTGCCAGCAGCCAAGAAGCGGTCGGACTAGTGGTAGATACGCAGTATTTT	CASSQEAVGLVVDTQYF
many	NA	TRBV29-1	TRBJ1-2	TGCAGCGTTGAAGATCCGACAGCTAACTATGGCTACACCTTC	CSVEDPTANYGYTF
few	TRBD1	TRBV10-3	TRBJ2-2	TGTGCCATCAGGACAGGGGGCACCGGGGAGCTGTTTTTT	CAIRTGGTGELFF
NA	NA	TRBV5-1	TRBJ1-6	TGCGCCAGCAGCTACGAACAGGGTGATTCACCCCTCCACTTT	CASSYEQGDSPLHF
few	TRBD2	TRBV24-1	TRBJ2-1	TGTGCCACCAGTGATTTTAGGGCGGGAGGGCCGAGGGATGAGCAGTTCTTC	CATSDFRAGGPRDEQFF
few	TRBD1	TRBV20-1	TRBJ1-5	TGCAGCGCCTCAGGGGGCGTTGGGCAGCCCCAGCATTTT	CSASGGVGQPQHF
few	NA	TRBV4-2	TRBJ1-5	TGTGCCAGCAGCCAAGATTTGGGTACGAATCAGCCCCAGCATTTT	CASSQDLGTNQPQHF
NA	TRBD2	TRBV20-1	TRBJ2-5	TGCAGTGCTAGAGATAGGCGGACAGCGCTACTAGCGGGAGGGCCTTCGTACCAAGAGACCCAGTACTTC	CSARDRRTALLAGGPSYQETQYF
few	NA	TRBV7-9	TRBJ2-1	TGTGCCAGCCGTGCAGCCCTAGAGCAGTTCTTC	CASRAALEQFF
once	NA	TRBV27	TRBJ2-3	TGTGCCGGCAGTTTTCTTGGTACGCAGTATTTT	CAGSFLGTQYF
NA	NA	TRBV9	TRBJ2-5	TGTGCCAGCAGCGCCCGGACGAAAGAGACCCAGTACTTC	CASSARTKETQYF
NA	TRBD1	TRBV29-1	TRBJ2-2	TGCAGCGTTGTTCGGGACAGAAGGCCCGGGGAGCTGTTTTTT	CSVVRDRRPGELFF
NA	NA	TRBV27	TRBJ1-6	TGTGCCAGCACTTTGAGGGGACACTATAATTCACCCCTCCACTTT	CASTLRGHYNSPLHF
many	NA	TRBV7-9	TRBJ2-7	TGTGCCAGCGAAACGGACAGATCCTACGAGCAGTACTTC	CASETDRSYEQYF
few	NA	TRBV2	TRBJ2-7	TGTGCCAGCAGTCCCCACTCCAGAGAGCAGTACTTC	CASSPHSREQYF
NA	NA	TRBV6-6	TRBJ2-3	TGTGCCAGCAGTTTAGGAGTTCCCTCAAGCACAGATACGCAGTATTTT	CASSLGVPSSTDTQYF
few	NA	TRBV15	TRBJ1-6	TGTGCCACCGGCAAAGGGCTTGATAATTCACCCCTCCACTTT	CATGKGLDNSPLHF
NA	TRBD1	TRBV6-2/TRBV6-3	TRBJ2-5	TGTGCCAGCAGTACGCGGACAGGGGGCTGGGAGACCCAGTACTTC	CASSTRTGGWETQYF
few	TRBD2	TRBV4-2	TRBJ2-1	TGTGCCAGCAGCCAAGATCGACCGGGGGGTTACAATGAGCAGTTCTTC	CASSQDRPGGYNEQFF
few	TRBD1	TRBV20-1	TRBJ1-5	TGCAGTGCCTCCCAGGGACAGGGGCCTTATAGCAATCAGCCCCAGCATTTT	CSASQGQGPYSNQPQHF
NA	NA	TRBV20-1	TRBJ1-5	TGCAGTGCTAGAGATCTGGGACGGGACAATCAGCCCCAGCATTTT	CSARDLGRDNQPQHF
NA	TRBD2	TRBV20-1	TRBJ2-5	TGCAGTGCTACCCGGACTAGCGGGACACGAGAGACCCAGTACTTC	CSATRTSGTRETQYF
many	TRBD2	TRBV4-2	TRBJ2-7	TGTGCCAGCAGCCAAGATTCTAGCGGGAGGTACGAGCAGTACTTC	CASSQDSSGRYEQYF
NA	NA	TRBV12-3/TRBV12-4	TRBJ1-1	TGTGCCAGCAGTTTGATAATCCAGGAGAACACTGAAGCTTTCTTT	CASSLIIQENTEAFF
NA	NA	TRBV21-1	TRBJ2-7	TGTGCCAGCAGCAAAGATAGGTATATGGGTGGAGGGGCCTACAATGAGCAGTACTTC	CASSKDRYMGGGAYNEQYF
few	NA	TRBV24-1	TRBJ1-1	TGTGCCACCAGTGATTCGAGCGGGGAGGGGGGATTGAACACTGAAGCTTTCTTT	CATSDSSGEGGLNTEAFF